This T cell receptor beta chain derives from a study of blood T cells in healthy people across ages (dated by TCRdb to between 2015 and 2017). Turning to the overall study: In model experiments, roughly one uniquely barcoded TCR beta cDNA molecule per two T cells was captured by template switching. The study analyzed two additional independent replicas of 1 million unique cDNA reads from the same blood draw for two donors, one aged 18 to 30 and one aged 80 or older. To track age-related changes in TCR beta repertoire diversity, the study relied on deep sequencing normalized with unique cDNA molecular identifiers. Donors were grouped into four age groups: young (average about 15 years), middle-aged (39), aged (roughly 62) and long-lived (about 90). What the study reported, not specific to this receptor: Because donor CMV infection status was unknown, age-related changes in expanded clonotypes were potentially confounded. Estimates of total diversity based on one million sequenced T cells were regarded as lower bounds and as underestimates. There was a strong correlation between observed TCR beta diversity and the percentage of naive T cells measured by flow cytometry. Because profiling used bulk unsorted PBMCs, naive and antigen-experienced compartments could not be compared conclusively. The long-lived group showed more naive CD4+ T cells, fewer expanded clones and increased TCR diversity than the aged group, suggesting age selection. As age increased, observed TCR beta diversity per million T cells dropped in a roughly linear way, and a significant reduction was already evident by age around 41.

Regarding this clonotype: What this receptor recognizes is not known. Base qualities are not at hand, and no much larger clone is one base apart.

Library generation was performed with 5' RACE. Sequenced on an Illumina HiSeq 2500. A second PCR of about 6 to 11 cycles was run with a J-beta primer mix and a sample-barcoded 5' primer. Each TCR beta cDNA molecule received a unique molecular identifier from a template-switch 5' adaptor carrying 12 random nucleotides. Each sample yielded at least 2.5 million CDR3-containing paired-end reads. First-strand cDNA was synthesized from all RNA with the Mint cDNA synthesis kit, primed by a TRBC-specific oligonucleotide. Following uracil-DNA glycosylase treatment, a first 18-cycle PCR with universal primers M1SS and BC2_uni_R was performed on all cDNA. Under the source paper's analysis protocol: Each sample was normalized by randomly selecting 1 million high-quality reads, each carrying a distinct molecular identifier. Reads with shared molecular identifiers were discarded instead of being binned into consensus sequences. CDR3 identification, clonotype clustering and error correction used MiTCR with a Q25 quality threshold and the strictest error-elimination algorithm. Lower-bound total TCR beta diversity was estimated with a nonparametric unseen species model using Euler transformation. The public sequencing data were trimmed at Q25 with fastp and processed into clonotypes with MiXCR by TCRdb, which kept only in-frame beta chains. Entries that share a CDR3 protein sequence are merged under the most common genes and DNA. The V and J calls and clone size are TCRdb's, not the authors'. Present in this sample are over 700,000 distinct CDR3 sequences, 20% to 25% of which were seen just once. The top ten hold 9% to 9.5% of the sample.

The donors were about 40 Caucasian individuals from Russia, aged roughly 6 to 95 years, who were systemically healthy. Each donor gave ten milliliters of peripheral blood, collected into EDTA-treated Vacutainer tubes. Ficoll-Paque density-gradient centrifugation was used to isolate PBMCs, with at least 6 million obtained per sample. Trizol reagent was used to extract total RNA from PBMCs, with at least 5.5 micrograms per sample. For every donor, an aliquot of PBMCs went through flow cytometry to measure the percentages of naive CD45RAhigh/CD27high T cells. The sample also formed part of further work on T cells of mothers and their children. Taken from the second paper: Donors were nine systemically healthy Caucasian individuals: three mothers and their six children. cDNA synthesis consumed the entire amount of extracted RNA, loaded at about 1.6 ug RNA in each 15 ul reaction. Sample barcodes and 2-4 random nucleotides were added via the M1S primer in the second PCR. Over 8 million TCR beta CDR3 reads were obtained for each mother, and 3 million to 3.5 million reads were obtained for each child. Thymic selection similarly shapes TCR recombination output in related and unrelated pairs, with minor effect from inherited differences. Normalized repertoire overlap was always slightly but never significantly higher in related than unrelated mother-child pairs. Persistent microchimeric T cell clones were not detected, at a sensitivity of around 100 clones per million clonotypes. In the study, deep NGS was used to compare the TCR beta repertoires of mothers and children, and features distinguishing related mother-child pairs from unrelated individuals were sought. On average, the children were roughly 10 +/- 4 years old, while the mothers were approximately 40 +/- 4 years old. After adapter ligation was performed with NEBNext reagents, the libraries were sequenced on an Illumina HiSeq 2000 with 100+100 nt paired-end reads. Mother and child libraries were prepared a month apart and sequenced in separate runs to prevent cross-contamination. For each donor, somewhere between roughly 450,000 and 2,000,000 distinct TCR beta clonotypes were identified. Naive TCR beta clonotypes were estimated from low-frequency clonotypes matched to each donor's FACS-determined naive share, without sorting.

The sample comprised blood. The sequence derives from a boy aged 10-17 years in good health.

Read as DNA, the sequence is TGTGCCAGCAGTTTAGATTGGGGACTTCTGGCAGATACGCAGTATTTT. This yields the protein CASSLDWGLLADTQYF. This chain is built from TRBV12-3 or TRBV12-4 and TRBJ2-3, with TRBD2 perhaps the D gene, on 6 matching bases. V loses 1 base of germline sequence and J loses 4 bases, and the interval between the two ends is 15 bases. Including the terminal cysteine and phenylalanine, the CDR3 comprises 16 residues. CDR3 DNA only is kept here, 48 bases in frame from base 1.